This T cell receptor (beta chain) was documented in a study of T-cell memory formation after mild COVID-19. Germline V gene data show CDR1 as LGHNA and CDR2 as YSLEER. CDR3 length: 16 amino acids. Germline trimming cut 3 bases from V and 0 bases from J; bases unmatched to any gene: 6. A note on this clonotype: Its antigen is as yet unknown.

MiXCR, run by TCRdb on the 5' RACE reads, gives a single entry per CDR3 protein. The sample yields 250,000 to 400,000 distinct CDR3 sequences, around 15% seen once. Study observations and caveats: SARS-CoV-2 specificity was not confirmed for second-wave clones peaking on day 37. The study found contracting CD4+ clones mainly in CM and EM and contracting CD8+ clones in EMRA. That cross-reactive memory joined was suggested by some responding clones appearing in pre-infection memory.

The receptor was isolated from a man younger than 35 who had mild COVID-19 (a few samples of this study predate the infection). Cell type and time point are not known. The rearrangement uses TRBV4-3 and TRBJ2-3; 7 bases line up with TRBD2. The specimen sequenced was PBMCs or a T cell subset sorted from them (not recorded which). CDR3 sequence reads: CASSQGSGASTDTQYF. The DNA of the CDR3 is TGCGCCAGCAGCCAGGGCAGCGGGGCTAGCACAGATACGCAGTATTTT.